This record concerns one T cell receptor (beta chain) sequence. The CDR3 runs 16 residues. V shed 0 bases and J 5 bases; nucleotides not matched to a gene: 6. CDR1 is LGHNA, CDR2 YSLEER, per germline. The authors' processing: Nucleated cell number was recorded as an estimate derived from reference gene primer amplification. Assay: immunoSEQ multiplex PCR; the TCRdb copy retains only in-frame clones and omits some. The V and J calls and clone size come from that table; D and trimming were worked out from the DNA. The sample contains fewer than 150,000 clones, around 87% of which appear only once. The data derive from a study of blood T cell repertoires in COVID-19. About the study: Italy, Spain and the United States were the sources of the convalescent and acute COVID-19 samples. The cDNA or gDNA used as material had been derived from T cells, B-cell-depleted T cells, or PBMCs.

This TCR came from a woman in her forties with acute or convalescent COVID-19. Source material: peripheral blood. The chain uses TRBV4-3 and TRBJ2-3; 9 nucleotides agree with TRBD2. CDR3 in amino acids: CASSQDAAGGIDTQYF. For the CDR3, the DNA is TGCGCCAGCAGCCAAGATGCAGCGGGGGGCATAGATACGCAGTATTTT.